One sample yielded the 7 T cell receptor beta chains listed below, sequenced in a study of PD-1 blockade in classical Hodgkin lymphoma. Autologous stem cell transplantation was followed by relapse in every patient, and brentuximab vedotin exposure varied. Sequenced by immunoSEQ multiplex PCR; TCRdb stores in-frame clones only, minus some. Among 11,000 to 15,000 clones listed, approximately 83% were seen once. Source: peripheral blood mononuclear cells (PBMCs), taken at baseline. The receptors were gathered from a human donor with classical Hodgkin lymphoma.

The genes are TRBV5-6 and TRBJ2-5; the D is unclear. The CDR3 totals 12 residues. Germline CDR1 is SGHDT and CDR2 is YYEEEE. V was shortened by 4 bases and J by 4 bases, with 8 bases between the two germline ends. CDR3 residues: CASSPGRETQYF. CDR3 bases: TGTGCCAGCAGCCCGGGCAGAGAGACCCAGTACTTC.

This clone came up a few times. The chain has TRBV12-5 and TRBJ1-6, with 7 nucleotides matching TRBD1. Germline assignment: CDR1 LGHNT and CDR2 FRNRAP. The V gene end was trimmed by 6 bases and the J gene end by 8 bases; junction bases not matched to a gene: 10. This CDR3 is built from 15 residues. CDR3 DNA sequence: TGTGCTAGTGGCCGGGACAGTCTTGCCTATTCACCCCTCCACTTT. Amino acid sequence: CASGRDSLAYSPLHF.

The chain links TRBV10-1 to TRBJ1-5; the match to TRBD1 covers 11 bases. Germline CDR1 reads WNHNN; CDR2 reads SYGVQD (reference sequence). The ends lost 3 bases at V and 5 bases at J; junction bases unmatched: 3. CDR3 length: 15 amino acids. CDR3 coding DNA: TGCGCCAGCAGTGATGGGACAGGGGGTCATCAGCCCCAGCATTTT. Amino acid sequence: CASSDGTGGHQPQHF.

This clone occurred once. V is TRBV6-5 and J is TRBJ1-5; D may be TRBD1 (5 bases). The length of the CDR3 is 15 residues. V lost 6 bases, J lost 2 bases, and 14 bases lay in between. Germline V gene data show CDR1 as MNHEY and CDR2 as SVGAGI. The CDR3 sequence: CASSPTGQGNQPQHF. The CDR3 DNA is TGTGCCAGCAGCCCGACGGGGCAAGGCAATCAGCCCCAGCATTTT.

The chain uses TRBV10-1 and TRBJ2-4; D uncertain. Trimming cost V 1 base and J 3 bases, with 16 bases left between them. Germline V CDR1 and CDR2: WNHNN, SYGVQD (reference sequence). The CDR3 spans 17 residues. CDR3 protein: CASSEWMVIRDKNIQYF. In DNA, the CDR3 is TGCGCCAGCAGTGAGTGGATGGTAATCCGAGACAAAAACATTCAGTACTTC.

The chain employs TRBV9 and TRBJ1-1; a weak D match, TRBD1 (5 bases). The germline gives CDR1 SGDLS, CDR2 YYNGEE. CDR3 length: 13 amino acids. Between the trimmed V and J ends, which lost 0 bases and 10 bases, there was a span of 13 bases. The CDR3 DNA reads TGTGCCAGCAGCGTAGGGGGGTTGGGTATAGCTTTCTTT. It is translated as CASSVGGLGIAFF.

Relative to its sample, this clone is large. This CDR3 reads CASSFSPNTGELFF. Written as DNA, the CDR3 is TGCGCCAGCAGCTTTTCTCCGAACACCGGGGAGCTGTTTTTT. This chain joins TRBV5-1 and TRBJ2-2; D call uncertain. V lost 2 bases to trimming and J lost 0 bases, with 5 bases between them. This CDR3 is built from 14 residues. The germline CDR1 and CDR2 sequences are SGHRS and YFSETQ.